The 19 T cell receptor beta chains below come from one sample, sequenced in a study of cytomegalovirus exposure and HLA in healthy donors. Profiling relied on immunoSEQ multiplex PCR, and the TCRdb table lists in-frame clones only, not all of them. The sample has about 82,000 clones, about 92% seen once. The sequenced sample was PBMCs. The receptor set was obtained from a man aged 18 to 29 in good health and CMV-seronegative.

CDR3 DNA: TGTGCCAGCAGCTATGGACTTGCTAGAGAGACCCAGTACTTC. The encoded protein is CASSYGLARETQYF. The chain links TRBV7-9 to TRBJ2-5, with D possibly being TRBD2 (5 bases). The germline gives CDR1 SEHNR, CDR2 FQNEAQ (reference sequence). CDR3 length: 14 amino acids. V was cut by 4 bases and J by 4 bases, with 13 bases left in between.

The chain carries TRBV18 and TRBJ1-1; D gene ambiguous. Germline V gene lookup returns CDR1 KGHSH and CDR2 LQKENI. Trimming pared 4 bases from V and 0 bases from J, leaving 18 bases between. The CDR3 length is 17 residues. The CDR3 reads CASSLSTSSSVNTEAFF. For the CDR3, the DNA is TGTGCCAGCTCACTTTCTACGTCCTCATCCGTGAACACTGAAGCTTTCTTT.

This clone has just one count. CDR3 coding DNA: TGTGCCATCAGTGAGCCTCTTGGACTAGCGGGGGGGCTTTCGAACACCGGGGAGCTGTTTTTT. Translation: CAISEPLGLAGGLSNTGELFF. This chain links TRBV10-3 with TRBJ2-2; TRBD2 aligns across 15 bases. This CDR3 region has 21 residues. V gave up 2 bases and J gave up 0 bases; unmatched junction bases: 10. Germline loops: CDR1 ENHRY, CDR2 SYGVKD.

This chain joins TRBV6-6 and TRBJ2-7, with D hard to call. This CDR3 has 14 residues. CDR1 and CDR2 (germline): MNHNY, SVGAGI (reference sequence). V was shortened by 1 base and J by 2 bases, with 9 bases between the two germline ends. As DNA, the CDR3 is TGTGCCAGCAGTTACTGGGCAGGAACCTACGAGCAGTACTTC. Translated: CASSYWAGTYEQYF.

The chain recombines TRBV29-1 with TRBJ2-3; D may be TRBD2 (6 bases). The germline V gene has CDR1 SQVTM and CDR2 ANQGSEA. V lost 4 bases to trimming and J lost 2 bases, with 10 bases between them. The CDR3 is 13 residues long. The CDR3 loop reads CSVGGLNTDTQYF. CDR3 nucleotides: TGCAGCGTTGGGGGACTGAACACAGATACGCAGTATTTT.

The chain joins TRBV2 to TRBJ1-1, with D unclear. The CDR3 covers 13 residues. CDR1 is SNHLY, CDR2 FYNNEI, per germline. Trimming removed 5 bases at V and 7 bases at J, with 14 bases between. The CDR3 loop reads CASSSGPRDEAFF. The DNA for the CDR3 is TGTGCCAGCAGTTCGGGTCCCCGAGATGAAGCTTTCTTT.

This clone came up once. The chain couples TRBV27 to TRBJ1-1, with D perhaps TRBD1 (6 bases). The CDR3 is 15 amino acids. V was shortened by 5 bases and J by 1 base, with 14 bases between the two germline ends. Germline assignment: CDR1 MNHEY and CDR2 SMNVEV (reference sequence). CDR3 coding DNA: TGTGCCAGCAGTCAGTACTTCAGGGGGAACACTGAAGCTTTCTTT. It encodes CASSQYFRGNTEAFF.

The chain combines TRBV5-6 with TRBJ1-4, with D unclear. The V and J ends lost 4 bases and 4 bases respectively, with 14 bases between them. CDR3 length: 15 residues. Germline assignment: CDR1 SGHDT and CDR2 YYEEEE. This chain's CDR3 is CASSIQVLDNEKLFF. DNA of the CDR3: TGTGCCAGCAGCATCCAGGTTTTGGATAATGAAAAACTGTTTTTT.

The chain recombines TRBV4-2 with TRBJ2-1; possible D gene TRBD1, 5 bases. This CDR3 has 17 residues. Germline CDR1 and CDR2: LGHNA and YNFKEQ. Trimming stripped 3 bases from V and 0 bases from J, with 15 bases between. CDR3 region: CASSQISVTASYNEQFF. CDR3 DNA sequence: TGTGCCAGCAGCCAGATAAGCGTGACAGCCTCCTACAATGAGCAGTTCTTC.

In its sample, this clone was seen a few times. The chain joins TRBV6-4 to TRBJ1-2, with D perhaps matching TRBD1 (5 bases). The germline V and J ends were trimmed by 2 bases and 5 bases, with 12 bases remaining between them. This CDR3 spans 14 amino acids. The germline V gene has CDR1 MRHNA and CDR2 SNTAGT. CDR3: CASSDSPGGYGYTF. The CDR3 bases are TGTGCCAGCAGTGACAGCCCGGGGGGATATGGCTACACCTTC.

The chain couples TRBV30 to TRBJ1-4, with TRBD1 identical over 7 bases. Germline V gene sequence: CDR1 GTSNPN, CDR2 SVGIG (reference sequence). J gave up 8 bases and V 7 bases, and 4 bases lay outside the gene matches. The CDR3 length is 11 residues. CDR3 coding DNA: TGTGCCTCTGACAGGGCGGAAAAACTGTTTTTT. Translated: CASDRAEKLFF.

This clone was seen once. The CDR3 nucleotides are TGTGCCAGCAGTGCCACGCGCGGGGGGGCGGAGACCCAGTACTTC. Its protein product is CASSATRGGAETQYF. The chain has TRBV25-1 and TRBJ2-5, with 9 bases aligning to TRBD2. The V gene's germline CDR1 is MGHDK and CDR2 SYGVNS. The V segment lost 4 bases and the J segment 5 bases; nucleotides outside the gene matches: 8. CDR3 length: 15 amino acids.

A single count supports this clone. The chain joins TRBV18 to TRBJ2-7; maybe TRBD2 (5 bases). V was trimmed by 4 bases and J by 3 bases, leaving 16 bases between them. This CDR3 is built from 15 residues. Germline V gene lookup returns CDR1 KGHSH and CDR2 LQKENI. The CDR3 DNA sequence: TGTGCCAGCTCACTTTCCGGACTGGGAGACTACGAGCAGTACTTC. This sequence encodes CASSLSGLGDYEQYF.

J is TRBJ2-7 and V is TRBV7-2; 9 nucleotides align to TRBD1. With V trimmed by 3 bases and J by 3 bases, 3 bases remained unmatched. The CDR3 runs 14 residues. Germline V CDR1 and CDR2: SGHTA, FQGNSA. CDR3 DNA: TGTGCCAGCAGCTTTGGGACAGGGAACTACGAGCAGTACTTC. It codes for CASSFGTGNYEQYF.

The CDR3 DNA reads TGTGCCAGCCGAGTAGACAGGGGGCCAAATTCACCCCTCCACTTT. Translated, it gives CASRVDRGPNSPLHF. The J gene is TRBJ1-6, the V gene TRBV2; 10 nucleotides match TRBD1. CDR3 size: 15 residues. J lost 7 bases, V lost 8 bases, and 8 bases had no gene match. Germline V gene data show CDR1 as SNHLY and CDR2 as FYNNEI.

The CDR3 nucleotides are TGTGCCAGCAGCTTGCAGGGGGTCGAGCAGTACTTC. This gives the protein CASSLQGVEQYF. The chain is built from TRBV11-2 and TRBJ2-7; 7 bases fit TRBD1. V gave up 3 bases and J gave up 6 bases; unmatched junction bases: 2. The CDR3 is 12 residues long. CDR1 and CDR2 from the germline V gene are SGHAT and FQNNGV.

The chain couples TRBV14 to TRBJ1-2; D ambiguous. Trimming took off 3 bases at V and 3 bases at J, with 8 bases between the two ends. This CDR3 has 13 amino acids. Germline CDR1 reads SGHDN; CDR2 reads FVKESK. The CDR3 sequence is CASSQKLHYGYTF. CDR3 nucleotide sequence: TGTGCCAGCAGCCAGAAACTCCACTATGGCTACACCTTC.

This rearrangement joins TRBV7-8 to TRBJ2-1, with TRBD1 matching 7 bases. CDR3 length: 13 amino acids. Germline lookup yields CDR1 SGHVS and CDR2 FQNEAQ. With V trimmed by 3 bases and J by 15 bases, 11 bases remained unmatched. CDR3 residues: CASSFSRGSLLFF. CDR3 sequence (DNA): TGTGCCAGCAGCTTTTCCAGGGGGAGTTTGTTGTTCTTC.

The genes are TRBV18 and TRBJ1-1; 12 bases align to TRBD1. Germline V CDR1 and CDR2: KGHSH, LQKENI. V lost 2 bases to trimming and J lost 1 base; unmatched junction nucleotides: 5. The CDR3 covers 17 residues. The chain's CDR3 is CASSPTRDRGPNTEAFF. As DNA, the CDR3 is TGTGCCAGCTCACCAACCCGGGACAGGGGGCCGAACACTGAAGCTTTCTTT.